This T cell receptor beta chain was profiled in a study of blood T cell repertoires in COVID-19. At the level of the study: COVID-19 samples collected from the United States, Italy and Spain covered acute and convalescent phases. T cells, B-cell-depleted T cells, or PBMCs supplied cDNA or gDNA.

Produced via immunoSEQ multiplex PCR; TCRdb's table is partial and in-frame only. In the table there are 200,000 to 250,000 clones, roughly 88% of which are singletons. The sequence came from a man older than 75 with acute or convalescent COVID-19. Source material: peripheral blood.

The CDR3 loop reads CATSRDLTEGAPLHF. The CDR3 region has the DNA TGTGCCACCAGCAGAGATTTGACCGAGGGGGCACCCCTCCACTTT. The chain links TRBV15 to TRBJ1-6; a weak D match, TRBD1 (6 bases). Germline V gene lookup returns CDR1 LNHNV and CDR2 YYDKDF (reference sequence). The V end lost 0 bases, the J end lost 11 bases, and 14 bases lay between the germline ends. The CDR3 totals 15 residues.